The T cell receptor (beta chain) under discussion was sequenced for a study of spatial heterogeneity in lung cancer. This clonotype was recorded a few times. CDR3 length: 13 amino acids. Trimming stripped 11 bases from V and 1 base from J, with 13 bases between. CDR1 is MNHNS and CDR2 is SASEGT in the germline V gene. Time point indicated: sample taken at primary tumor resection. The study sequenced unsorted whole RNA from tumor, nontumor lung or frozen PBMC. TCRdb reprocessed the 5' RACE reads via MiXCR and lists one record per CDR3 protein. Of under 75,000 distinct CDR3 sequences listed, roughly 8% are singletons.

J is TRBJ2-3 and V is TRBV6-1; maybe TRBD1 (6 bases). This clonotype was obtained from a female donor with early-stage non-small cell lung cancer. Specimen: PBMCs, collected at surgery. The CDR3 is CAVRGGGTDTQYF. The CDR3 DNA reads as TGTGCCGTCCGAGGGGGAGGCACAGATACGCAGTATTTT.